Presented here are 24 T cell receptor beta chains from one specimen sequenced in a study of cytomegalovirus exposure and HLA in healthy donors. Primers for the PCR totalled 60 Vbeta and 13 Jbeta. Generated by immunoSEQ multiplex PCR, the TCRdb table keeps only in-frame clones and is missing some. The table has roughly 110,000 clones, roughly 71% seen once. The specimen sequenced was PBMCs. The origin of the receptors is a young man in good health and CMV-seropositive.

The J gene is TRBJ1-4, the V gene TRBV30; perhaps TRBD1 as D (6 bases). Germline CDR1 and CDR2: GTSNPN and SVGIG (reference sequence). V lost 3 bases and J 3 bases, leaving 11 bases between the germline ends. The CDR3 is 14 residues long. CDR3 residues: CAWRGGKSNEKLFF. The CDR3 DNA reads TGTGCCTGGAGAGGGGGAAAGTCTAATGAAAAACTGTTTTTT.

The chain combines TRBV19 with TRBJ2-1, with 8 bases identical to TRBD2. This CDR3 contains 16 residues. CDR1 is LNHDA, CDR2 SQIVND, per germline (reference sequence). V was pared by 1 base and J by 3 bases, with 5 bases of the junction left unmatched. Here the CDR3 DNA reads TGTGCCAGTAGTATAGCGGGGCGGGGGGTCTACAATGAGCAGTTCTTC. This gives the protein CASSIAGRGVYNEQFF.

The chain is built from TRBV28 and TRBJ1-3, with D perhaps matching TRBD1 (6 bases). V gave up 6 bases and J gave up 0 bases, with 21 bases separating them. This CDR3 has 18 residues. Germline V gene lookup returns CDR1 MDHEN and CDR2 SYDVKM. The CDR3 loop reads CASRSGVGARNSGNTIYF. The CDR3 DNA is TGTGCCAGCAGATCAGGGGTGGGTGCGAGAAACTCTGGAAACACCATATATTTT.

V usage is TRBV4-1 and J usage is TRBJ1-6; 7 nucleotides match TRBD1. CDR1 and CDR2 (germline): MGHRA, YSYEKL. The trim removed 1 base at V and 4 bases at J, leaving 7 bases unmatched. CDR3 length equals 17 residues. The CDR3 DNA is TGCGCCAGCAGCCAAGGAGAAGACAGGGATTATAATTCACCCCTCCACTTT. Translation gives CASSQGEDRDYNSPLHF.

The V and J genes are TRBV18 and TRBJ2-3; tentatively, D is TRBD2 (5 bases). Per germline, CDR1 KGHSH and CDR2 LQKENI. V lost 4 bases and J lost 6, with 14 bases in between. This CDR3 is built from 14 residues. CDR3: CASSQSGSGDTQYF. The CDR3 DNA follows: TGTGCCAGCTCACAAAGTGGGTCGGGGGATACGCAGTATTTT. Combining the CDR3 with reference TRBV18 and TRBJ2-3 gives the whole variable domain NAGVMQNPRHLVRRRGQEARLRCSPMKGHSHVYWYRQLPEEGLKFMVYLQKENIIDESGMPKERFSAEFPKEGPSILRIQQVVRGDSAAYFCASSQSGSGDTQYFGPGTRLTVL.

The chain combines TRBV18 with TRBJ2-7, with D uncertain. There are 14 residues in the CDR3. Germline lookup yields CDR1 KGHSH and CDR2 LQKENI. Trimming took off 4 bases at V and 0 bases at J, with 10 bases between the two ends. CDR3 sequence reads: CASSLTSSSYEQYF. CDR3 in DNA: TGTGCCAGCTCACTCACTTCAAGCTCCTACGAGCAGTACTTC.

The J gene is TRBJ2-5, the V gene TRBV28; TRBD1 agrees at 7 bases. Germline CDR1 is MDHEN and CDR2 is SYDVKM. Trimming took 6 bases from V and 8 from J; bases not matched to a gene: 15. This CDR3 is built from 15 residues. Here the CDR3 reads CASRLTQGDFSTQYF. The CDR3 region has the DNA TGTGCCAGCAGGCTGACCCAGGGGGATTTTAGTACCCAGTACTTC.

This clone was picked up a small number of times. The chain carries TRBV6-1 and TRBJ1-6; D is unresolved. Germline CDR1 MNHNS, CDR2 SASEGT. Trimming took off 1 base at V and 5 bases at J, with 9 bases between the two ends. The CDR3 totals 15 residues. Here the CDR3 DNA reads TGTGCCAGCAGTGAAGGACTGGGTCATAATTCACCCCTCCACTTT. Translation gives CASSEGLGHNSPLHF.

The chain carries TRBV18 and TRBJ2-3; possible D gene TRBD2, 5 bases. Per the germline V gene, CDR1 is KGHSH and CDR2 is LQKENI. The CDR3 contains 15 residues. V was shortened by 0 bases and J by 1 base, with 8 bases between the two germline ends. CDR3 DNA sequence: TGTGCCAGCTCACCACCGTTGGGAGGCACAGATACGCAGTATTTT. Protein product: CASSPPLGGTDTQYF.

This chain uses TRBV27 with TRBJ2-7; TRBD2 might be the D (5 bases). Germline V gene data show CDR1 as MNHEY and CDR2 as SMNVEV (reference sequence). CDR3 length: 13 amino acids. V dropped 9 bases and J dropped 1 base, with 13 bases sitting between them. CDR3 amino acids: CASATGRSYEQYF. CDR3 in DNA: TGTGCCAGTGCGACGGGAAGGTCCTACGAGCAGTACTTC.

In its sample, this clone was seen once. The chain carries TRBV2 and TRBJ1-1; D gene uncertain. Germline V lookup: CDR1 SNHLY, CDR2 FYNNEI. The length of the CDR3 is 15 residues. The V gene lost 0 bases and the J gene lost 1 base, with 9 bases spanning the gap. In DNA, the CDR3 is TGTGCCAGCAGTGAAGCGCGAGAAAGGAACACTGAAGCTTTCTTT. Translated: CASSEARERNTEAFF.

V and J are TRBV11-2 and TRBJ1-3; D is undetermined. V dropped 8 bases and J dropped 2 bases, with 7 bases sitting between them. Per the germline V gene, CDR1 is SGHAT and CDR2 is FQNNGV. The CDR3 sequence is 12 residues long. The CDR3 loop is CASGEAGNTIYF. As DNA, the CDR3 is TGTGCCAGCGGTGAGGCTGGAAACACCATATATTTT.

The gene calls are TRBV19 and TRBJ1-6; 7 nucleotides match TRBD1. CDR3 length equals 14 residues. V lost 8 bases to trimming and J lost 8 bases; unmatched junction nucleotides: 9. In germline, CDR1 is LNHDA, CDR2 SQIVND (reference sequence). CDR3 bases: TGTGCCAGTCAGGGGGGTCCTCGCCATTCACCCCTCCACTTT. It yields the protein CASQGGPRHSPLHF. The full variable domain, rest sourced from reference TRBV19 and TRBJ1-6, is DGGITQSPKYLFRKEGQNVTLSCEQNLNHDAMYWYRQDPGQGLRLIYYSQIVNDFQKGDIAEGYSVSREKKESFPLTVTSAQKNPTAFYLCASQGGPRHSPLHFGNGTRLTVT.

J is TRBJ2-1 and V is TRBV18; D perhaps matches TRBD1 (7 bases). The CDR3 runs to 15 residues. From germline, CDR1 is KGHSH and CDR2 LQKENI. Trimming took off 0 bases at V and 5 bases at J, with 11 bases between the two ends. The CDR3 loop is CASSPPGGGDNEQFF. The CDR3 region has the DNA TGTGCCAGCTCACCACCAGGGGGCGGGGACAATGAGCAGTTCTTC.

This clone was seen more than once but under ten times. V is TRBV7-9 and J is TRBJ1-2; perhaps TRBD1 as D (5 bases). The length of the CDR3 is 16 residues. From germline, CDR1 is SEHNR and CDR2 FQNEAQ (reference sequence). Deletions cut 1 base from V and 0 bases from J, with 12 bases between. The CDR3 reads CASSLVGGAANYGYTF. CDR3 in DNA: TGTGCCAGCAGCTTAGTAGGCGGGGCCGCTAACTATGGCTACACCTTC.

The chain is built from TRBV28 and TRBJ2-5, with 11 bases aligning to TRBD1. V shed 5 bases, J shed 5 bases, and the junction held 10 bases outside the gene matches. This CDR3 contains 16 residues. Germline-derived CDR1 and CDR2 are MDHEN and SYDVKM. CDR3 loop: CASSPPGQGARETQYF. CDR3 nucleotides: TGTGCCAGCAGTCCCCCCGGACAGGGGGCTCGGGAGACCCAGTACTTC.

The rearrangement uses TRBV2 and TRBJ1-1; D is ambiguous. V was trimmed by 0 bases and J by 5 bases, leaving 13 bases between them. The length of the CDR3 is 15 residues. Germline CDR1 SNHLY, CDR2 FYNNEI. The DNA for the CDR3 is TGTGCCAGCAGTGAAGCGCGAGGAGGGAGGACTGAAGCTTTCTTT. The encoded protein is CASSEARGGRTEAFF.

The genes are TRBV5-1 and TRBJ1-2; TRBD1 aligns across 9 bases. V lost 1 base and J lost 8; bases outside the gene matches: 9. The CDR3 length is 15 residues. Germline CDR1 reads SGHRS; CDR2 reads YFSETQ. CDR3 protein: CASSLKEQGARGYTF. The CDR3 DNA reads TGCGCCAGCAGCTTGAAGGAACAGGGGGCCAGGGGCTACACCTTC.

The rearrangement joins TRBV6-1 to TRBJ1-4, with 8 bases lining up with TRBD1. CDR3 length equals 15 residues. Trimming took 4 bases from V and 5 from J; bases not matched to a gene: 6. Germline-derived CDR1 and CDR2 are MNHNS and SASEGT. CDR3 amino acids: CASSVQGGSNEKLFF. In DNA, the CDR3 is TGTGCCAGCAGTGTACAGGGGGGTAGCAATGAAAAACTGTTTTTT.

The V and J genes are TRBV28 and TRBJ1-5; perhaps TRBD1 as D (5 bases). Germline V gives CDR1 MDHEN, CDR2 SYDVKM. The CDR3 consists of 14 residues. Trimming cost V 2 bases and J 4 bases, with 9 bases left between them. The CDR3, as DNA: TGTGCCAGCAGTTTACCAGGGTCTAATCAGCCCCAGCATTTT. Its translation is CASSLPGSNQPQHF.

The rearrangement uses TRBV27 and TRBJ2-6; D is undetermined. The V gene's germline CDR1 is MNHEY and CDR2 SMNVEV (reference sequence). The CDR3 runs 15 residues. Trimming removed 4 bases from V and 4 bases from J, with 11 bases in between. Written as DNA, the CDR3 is TGTGCCAGCAGTTCTACCTCTCTGGGGGCCAACGTCCTGACTTTC. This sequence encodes CASSSTSLGANVLTF.

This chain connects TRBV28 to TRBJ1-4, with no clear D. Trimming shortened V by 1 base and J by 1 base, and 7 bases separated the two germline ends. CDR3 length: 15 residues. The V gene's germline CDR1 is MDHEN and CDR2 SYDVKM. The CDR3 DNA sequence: TGTGCCAGCAGTTTATTTTCTTTAACTAATGAAAAACTGTTTTTT. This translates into CASSLFSLTNEKLFF.

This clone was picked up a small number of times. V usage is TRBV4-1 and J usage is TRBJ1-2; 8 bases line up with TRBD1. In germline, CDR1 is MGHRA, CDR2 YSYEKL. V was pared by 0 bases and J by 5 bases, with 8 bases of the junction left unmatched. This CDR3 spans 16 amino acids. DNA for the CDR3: TGCGCCAGCAGCCAAGATCAAGGACAGGGTTCGTATGGCTACACCTTC. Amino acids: CASSQDQGQGSYGYTF.

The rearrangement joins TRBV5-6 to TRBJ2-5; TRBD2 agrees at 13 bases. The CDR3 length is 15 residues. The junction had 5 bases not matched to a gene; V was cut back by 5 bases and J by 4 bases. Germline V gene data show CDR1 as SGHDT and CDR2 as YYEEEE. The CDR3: CASRILAGGRETQYF. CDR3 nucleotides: TGTGCCAGCAGAATACTAGCGGGGGGGCGAGAGACCCAGTACTTC.